This T cell receptor (beta chain) came from a study of technical replicates of blood from a handful of donors. Trimming took off 6 bases at V and 9 bases at J, with 24 bases between the two ends. Germline CDR1 MNHEY, CDR2 SVGAGI. The CDR3 covers 15 residues. Sequenced by immunoSEQ multiplex PCR; TCRdb stores in-frame clones only, minus some. The repertoire consists of roughly 85,000 clones, with 94% occurring once and the leading ten covering over 0.2%. Sequencing was carried out using T cells isolated from PBMCs. The TCR comes from a human donor in good health. This chain links TRBV6-5 with TRBJ2-7, with a weak D call TRBD1 (5 bases). The CDR3 DNA sequence: TGTGCCAGCAGGGCAGGGAACTTACCCCGTTTTGCGCAGTACTTC. Protein: CASRAGNLPRFAQYF.